A single sample is the source of the 10 T cell receptor beta chains below, sequenced in a study of CD8 T cells in ankylosing spondylitis. TCRdb re-derived calls from the 5' RACE reads in MiXCR, one entry per CDR3 protein. The table records approximately 300,000 distinct CDR3 sequences, 8% of them present only once. Overall study results and limits: Blood from ankylosing spondylitis patients appeared to carry a characteristic roughly eight-variant TCR beta motif.

Their target antigens are unknown. The sample taken for sequencing was blood, either unsorted or a sorted T cell fraction (not recorded which). These TCRs come from a male donor with ankylosing spondylitis.

The chain uses TRBV7-9 and TRBJ2-3, with 9 bases lining up with TRBD1. V lost 3 bases and J lost 3; bases outside the gene matches: 10. This CDR3 is built from 17 residues. The germline gives CDR1 SEHNR, CDR2 FQNEAQ (reference sequence). CDR3 DNA: TGTGCCAGCAGCTTCCCGGGACAGGGACGGATGACAGATACGCAGTATTTT. As protein: CASSFPGQGRMTDTQYF. The full variable domain, its missing parts supplied by reference TRBV7-9 and TRBJ2-3, is DTGVSQNPRHKITKRGQNVTFRCDPISEHNRLYWYRQTLGQGPEFLTYFQNEAQLEKSRLLSDRFSAERPKGSFSTLEIQRTEQGDSAMYLCASSFPGQGRMTDTQYFGPGTRLTVL.

This clonotype was picked up a small number of times. This chain links TRBV20-1 with TRBJ1-5; 10 nucleotides match TRBD1. Germline V CDR1 and CDR2: DFQATT, SNEGSKA (reference sequence). Trimming at V came to 6 bases and at J to 1 base, leaving 12 bases not matched to a gene. This CDR3 spans 17 amino acids. CDR3 sequence (DNA): TGCAGTGCCTTGATGACAGGGGGCACATTCAGCAATCAGCCCCAGCATTTT. Translated: CSALMTGGTFSNQPQHF.

The chain uses TRBV20-1 and TRBJ1-2, with unresolved D. The CDR3 sequence is 14 residues long. Germline V gene lookup returns CDR1 DFQATT and CDR2 SNEGSKA (reference sequence). V lost 3 bases and J 4 bases, leaving 15 bases between the germline ends. CDR3 DNA sequence: TGCAGTGCTAGCACCTGGGTGCCCTCCTATGGCTACACCTTC. The encoded protein is CSASTWVPSYGYTF.

The chain combines TRBV9 with TRBJ2-5, with 9 bases aligning to TRBD1. The germline V gene has CDR1 SGDLS and CDR2 YYNGEE. V was clipped by 2 bases and J by 4 bases; unmatched bases: 6. This CDR3 has 15 amino acids. CDR3 in DNA: TGTGCCAGCAGCGTCACCGGGACAGGGACAGAGACCCAGTACTTC. It translates to CASSVTGTGTETQYF.

The chain has TRBV7-9 and TRBJ2-1; TRBD2 agrees at 8 bases. V was pared by 5 bases and J by 2 bases, with 5 bases of the junction left unmatched. CDR1 is SEHNR, CDR2 FQNEAQ, per germline (reference sequence). The CDR3 is made up of 15 amino acids. The CDR3 sequence: CASSRGLGAYNEQFF. CDR3 in DNA: TGTGCCAGCAGCCGGGGACTAGGAGCCTACAATGAGCAGTTCTTC.

This clonotype came up many times. The chain couples TRBV29-1 to TRBJ2-5; the match to TRBD1 covers 9 bases. This CDR3 is built from 13 residues. V shed 6 bases, J shed 1 base, and the junction held 3 bases outside the gene matches. CDR1 and CDR2 from the germline V gene are SQVTM and ANQGSEA. CDR3 region: CSVEDRGQETQYF. The CDR3 nucleotides read TGCAGCGTGGAGGACAGGGGCCAAGAGACCCAGTACTTC.

This clonotype was counted a few times. This chain links TRBV4-1 with TRBJ2-7, with a possible D match to TRBD1 (6 bases). Deletions cut 4 bases from V and 3 bases from J, with 19 bases between. The CDR3 loop spans 16 amino acids. Germline values: CDR1 MGHRA, CDR2 YSYEKL. The CDR3 protein is CASSPRGDNGRYEQYF. In DNA form, the CDR3 reads TGCGCCAGCAGCCCGAGAGGGGACAATGGGCGCTACGAGCAGTACTTC.

The gene calls are TRBV27 and TRBJ2-1; TRBD1 might be the D (5 bases). Germline V lookup: CDR1 MNHEY, CDR2 SMNVEV (reference sequence). CDR3 length: 13 residues. The V end was cut by 4 bases, the J end by 5 bases, with 9 bases between. The CDR3 is CASSYRWDNEQFF. The CDR3 DNA reads TGTGCCAGCAGTTACAGGTGGGACAATGAGCAGTTCTTC.

This clonotype was detected only a few times. CDR3 protein: CASSQGQGGRDEQFF. Here the CDR3 DNA reads TGTGCCAGCAGCCAAGGACAGGGTGGGCGCGATGAGCAGTTCTTC. This chain joins TRBV5-8 and TRBJ2-1; TRBD1 matches 8 bases. The CDR3 is made up of 15 amino acids. V was pared by 4 bases and J by 8 bases, with 11 bases of the junction left unmatched. The germline V gene has CDR1 SGHTS and CDR2 YDEGEE.

This chain links TRBV28 with TRBJ1-2, with a tentative D call TRBD1 (5 bases). Germline CDR1 reads MDHEN; CDR2 reads SYDVKM. The CDR3 contains 13 residues. The V end lost 5 bases, the J end lost 6 bases, and 13 bases lay between the germline ends. CDR3 amino acids: CASSNNGGNGYTF. The CDR3 region has the DNA TGTGCCAGCAGTAATAACGGGGGGAATGGCTACACCTTC.